Shown below are 30 T cell receptor beta chains from a single sample sequenced in a study of blood T cell repertoires in COVID-19. Assay used: immunoSEQ multiplex PCR; TCRdb lists only in-frame clones, some missing. Found here are about 230,000 clones, about 85% of them singletons; the top ten hold more than 10%. Sequencing was done on a sample of PBMCs or T cells enriched from blood (not recorded which). The receptors stem from a man aged 25-40 years who had recovered from COVID-19.

The chain uses TRBV29-1 and TRBJ2-2; 9 nucleotides agree with TRBD1. Trimming removed 4 bases from V and 4 bases from J; junction bases left unmatched: 4. The CDR3 contains 14 residues. Germline V gives CDR1 SQVTM, CDR2 ANQGSEA. The CDR3 sequence: CSVGGQGITGELFF. The CDR3 DNA is TGCAGCGTTGGAGGACAGGGGATCACCGGGGAGCTGTTTTTT.

This chain joins TRBV7-3 and TRBJ2-2; 8 nucleotides agree with TRBD1. The CDR3 consists of 16 residues. Looked up from germline, CDR1 is SGHTA and CDR2 is FQGTGA. V was pared by 6 bases and J by 1 base, with 7 bases of the junction left unmatched. The CDR3 reads CASRDAGQVNTGELFF. CDR3 DNA: TGTGCCAGCAGGGATGCGGGACAGGTGAACACCGGGGAGCTGTTTTTT. The whole variable domain, remainder taken from reference TRBV7-3 and TRBJ2-2, is GAGVSQTPSNKVTEKGKYVELRCDPISGHTALYWYRQSLGQGPEFLIYFQGTGAADDSGLPNDRFFAVRPEGSVSTLKIQRTERGDSAVYLCASRDAGQVNTGELFFGEGSRLTVL.

The V call is TRBV6-5, the J call TRBJ1-5; a weak D match, TRBD1 (6 bases). The CDR3 sequence is 15 residues long. Trimming pared 6 bases from V and 0 bases from J, leaving 12 bases between. CDR1 is MNHEY and CDR2 is SVGAGI in the germline V gene. As DNA, the CDR3 is TGTGCCAGCAGGGACAGTATCTTTAGCAATCAGCCCCAGCATTTT. Encoded protein: CASRDSIFSNQPQHF.

CDR3 bases: TGTGCCAGCAGCTTCTCAGAGAACACTGAAGCTTTCTTT. It specifies CASSFSENTEAFF. The rearrangement uses TRBV14 and TRBJ1-1; D is undetermined. CDR1 is SGHDN, CDR2 FVKESK, per germline. V was trimmed by 5 bases and J by 1 base, leaving 8 bases between them. The length of the CDR3 is 13 residues. Based on the CDR3 plus reference TRBV14 and TRBJ1-1, the full variable domain is EAGVTQFPSHSVIEKGQTVTLRCDPISGHDNLYWYRRVMGKEIKFLLHFVKESKQDESGMPNNRFLAERTGGTYSTLKVQPAELEDSGVYFCASSFSENTEAFFGQGTRLTVV.

V gene TRBV7-9 combines with J gene TRBJ1-5; D gene unclear. Per the germline V gene, CDR1 is SEHNR and CDR2 is FQNEAQ (reference sequence). The V end was cut by 0 bases, the J end by 2 bases, with 8 bases between. This CDR3 is built from 15 residues. The CDR3 DNA sequence: TGTGCCAGCAGCTTAGCGGAGGGAGGCAATCAGCCCCAGCATTTT. This sequence encodes CASSLAEGGNQPQHF.

In the case of this clone: The identical CDR3 is also encoded by other nucleotide sequences in the sample. The chain recombines TRBV5-1 with TRBJ2-2; weak D call: TRBD1 (6 bases). Germline CDR1 is SGHRS and CDR2 is YFSETQ. The CDR3 spans 13 residues. The V gene lost 2 bases and the J gene lost 6 bases, with 8 bases spanning the gap. The CDR3 DNA is TGCGCCAGCAGCTTAGGGGGACCCGGGGAGCTGTTTTTT. Protein sequence: CASSLGGPGELFF.

This clone appeared a few times. This chain uses TRBV7-9 with TRBJ1-2, with 7 bases identical to TRBD1. Germline CDR1 reads SEHNR; CDR2 reads FQNEAQ (reference sequence). The CDR3 is made up of 16 amino acids. The ends lost 5 bases at V and 7 bases at J; junction bases unmatched: 16. CDR3 loop: CASSLTLSTGVTGYTF. The CDR3, as DNA: TGTGCCAGCAGCCTAACCCTCAGCACAGGGGTCACTGGCTACACCTTC.

This rearrangement joins TRBV11-2 to TRBJ2-7, with TRBD2 identical over 13 bases. V gave up 6 bases and J gave up 6 bases; unmatched junction bases: 2. Germline V gene data show CDR1 as SGHAT and CDR2 as FQNNGV. The CDR3 has 13 amino acids. In nucleotides, the CDR3 is TGTGCCAGCAGGAGACTAGCGGGAGGCGAGCAGTACTTC. Translated, it gives CASRRLAGGEQYF.

The chain is built from TRBV30 and TRBJ1-5; 10 bases are shared with TRBD1. CDR1 and CDR2 (germline): GTSNPN, SVGIG (reference sequence). Germline trimming cut 8 bases from V and 3 bases from J; bases unmatched to any gene: 7. The CDR3 contains 14 residues. CDR3 loop: CALRQGAHNQPQHF. The CDR3 nucleotides are TGTGCCCTACGACAGGGGGCCCACAATCAGCCCCAGCATTTT.

V and J are TRBV29-1 and TRBJ2-3; 9 bases are shared with TRBD1. Germline V gives CDR1 SQVTM, CDR2 ANQGSEA. V gave up 7 bases and J gave up 2 bases; unmatched junction bases: 7. The CDR3 consists of 14 residues. As DNA, the CDR3 is TGCAGCGCCCACCGGGACAGGGCCACAGATACGCAGTATTTT. Protein product: CSAHRDRATDTQYF.

The chain uses TRBV9 and TRBJ1-2, with D possibly TRBD1 on 6 matching bases. The CDR3 length is 16 residues. From germline, CDR1 is SGDLS and CDR2 YYNGEE. V was pared by 5 bases and J by 4 bases, with 21 bases between. The CDR3 DNA sequence: TGTGCCAGCAGTGGATACGGGGGGGGCCTTGGCTATGGCTACACCTTC. Encoded protein: CASSGYGGGLGYGYTF.

The chain couples TRBV30 to TRBJ1-2; 8 bases agree with TRBD1. Per germline, CDR1 GTSNPN and CDR2 SVGIG (reference sequence). With V trimmed by 5 bases and J by 6 bases, 5 bases remained unmatched. This CDR3 has 12 amino acids. This CDR3 reads CAWDRGRNGYTF. CDR3 DNA sequence: TGTGCCTGGGACAGGGGAAGGAATGGCTACACCTTC.

CDR3 sequence (DNA): TGTGCCAGCAGTGACCCGACTTACGACTACGAGCAGTACTTC. Amino acid sequence: CASSDPTYDYEQYF. This chain uses TRBV6-1 with TRBJ2-7; D remains unclear. This CDR3 is 14 amino acids long. Germline V gene sequence: CDR1 MNHNS, CDR2 SASEGT. The ends were cut back, 3 bases at V and 3 bases at J, with 12 bases in the middle.

The rearrangement links TRBV7-3 to TRBJ2-7; the match to TRBD1 covers 10 bases. The CDR3 is 13 amino acids. Looked up from germline, CDR1 is SGHTA and CDR2 is FQGTGA. After removal of 2 bases from V and 5 bases from J, the junction contained 0 bases not matched to a gene. CDR3: CASSLGTGDEQYF. In nucleotides, the CDR3 is TGTGCCAGCAGCTTAGGGACAGGGGACGAGCAGTACTTC.

The chain couples TRBV28 to TRBJ2-7, with D maybe TRBD1 (5 bases). Between the trimmed V and J ends, which lost 4 bases and 0 bases, there was a span of 16 bases. Germline values: CDR1 MDHEN, CDR2 SYDVKM. The CDR3 covers 16 residues. CDR3 loop: CASSWAQDTHSYEQYF. CDR3 nucleotides: TGTGCCAGCAGTTGGGCCCAGGACACCCACTCCTACGAGCAGTACTTC. Variable domain in full (rest from reference TRBV28 and TRBJ2-7): DVKVTQSSRYLVKRTGEKVFLECVQDMDHENMFWYRQDPGLGLRLIYFSYDVKMKEKGDIPEGYSVSREKKERFSLILESASTNQTSMYLCASSWAQDTHSYEQYFGPGTRLTVT.

This clone showed up just a few times. The rearrangement uses TRBV6-1 and TRBJ2-6; weak D call: TRBD2 (6 bases). Trimming left V 1 base short and J 2 bases short, with 9 bases between. The germline CDR1 and CDR2 sequences are MNHNS and SASEGT. The CDR3 has 16 amino acids. CDR3 region: CASSEDPGAGANVLTF. CDR3 DNA sequence: TGTGCCAGCAGTGAAGATCCGGGGGCTGGGGCCAACGTCCTGACTTTC.

The CDR3: CASSQVQRAEAFF. CDR3 DNA sequence: TGTGCCAGCAGCCAAGTCCAGCGGGCTGAAGCTTTCTTT. The V and J genes are TRBV4-2 and TRBJ1-1; D unresolved. The germline gives CDR1 LGHNA, CDR2 YNFKEQ. Trimming cost V 1 base and J 6 bases, with 9 bases left between them. The CDR3 consists of 13 residues.

The gene calls are TRBV2 and TRBJ1-2; D remains unclear. V was clipped by 4 bases and J by 2 bases, with 17 bases between them. The CDR3 loop spans 16 amino acids. Germline V lookup: CDR1 SNHLY, CDR2 FYNNEI. CDR3 sequence: CASSGPTRGPNYGYTF. For the CDR3, the DNA is TGTGCCAGCAGTGGCCCGACAAGAGGGCCCAACTATGGCTACACCTTC.

V gene TRBV5-6 combines with J gene TRBJ1-5; D not certain. CDR1 and CDR2 from the germline V gene are SGHDT and YYEEEE. V dropped 4 bases and J dropped 6 bases, with 11 bases sitting between them. This CDR3 comprises 13 residues. DNA of the CDR3: TGTGCCAGCAGCCCACATCCCTTTCAGCCCCAGCATTTT. It encodes CASSPHPFQPQHF.

The chain joins TRBV4-1 to TRBJ2-5; TRBD2 matches 8 bases. Trimming removed 4 bases from V and 1 base from J; junction bases left unmatched: 8. CDR3 length equals 16 residues. Germline lookup yields CDR1 MGHRA and CDR2 YSYEKL. The CDR3 loop is CASSRAQRGRQETQYF. The CDR3 region has the DNA TGCGCCAGCAGCCGGGCTCAGCGGGGGCGCCAAGAGACCCAGTACTTC.

CDR3 amino acids: CASSLRLASSAGELFF. CDR3 nucleotides: TGCGCCAGCAGCTTGAGGCTAGCGTCCTCCGCCGGGGAGCTGTTTTTT. The chain couples TRBV5-1 to TRBJ2-2; possibly TRBD2 for D (6 bases). CDR1 and CDR2 from the germline V gene are SGHRS and YFSETQ. V was trimmed by 1 base and J by 6 bases, leaving 16 bases between them. This CDR3 has 16 amino acids.

This clone has only a few counts. J is TRBJ1-1 and V is TRBV5-1; TRBD1 might be the D (6 bases). The CDR3 totals 13 residues. Germline assignment: CDR1 SGHRS and CDR2 YFSETQ. V dropped 4 bases and J dropped 1 base, with 8 bases sitting between them. The CDR3 nucleotides read TGCGCCAGCAGCATGGGACAGAACACTGAAGCTTTCTTT. This gives the protein CASSMGQNTEAFF.

The chain joins TRBV27 to TRBJ1-2; 8 bases map to TRBD1. The germline gives CDR1 MNHEY, CDR2 SMNVEV (reference sequence). The length of the CDR3 is 13 residues. The trim removed 4 bases at V and 7 bases at J, leaving 5 bases unmatched. The CDR3 DNA is TGTGCCAGCAGTTATACCGGGACAGGTGGCTACACCTTC. Its translation is CASSYTGTGGYTF.

The rearrangement uses TRBV2 and TRBJ1-3, with TRBD1 as a possible D gene (5 bases). Looked up from germline, CDR1 is SNHLY and CDR2 is FYNNEI. V was pared by 3 bases and J by 5 bases, with 5 bases between. The CDR3 has 12 amino acids. CDR3 in amino acids: CASSEDRNTIYF. CDR3 DNA sequence: TGTGCCAGCAGTGAGGACAGAAACACCATATATTTT.

The chain couples TRBV7-2 to TRBJ2-7; TRBD1 matches 7 bases. This CDR3 is 13 amino acids long. The junction had 3 bases not matched to a gene; V was cut back by 3 bases and J by 4 bases. The germline V gene encodes CDR1 SGHTA and CDR2 FQGNSA. This CDR3 reads CASSFAGGYEQYF. For the CDR3, the DNA is TGTGCCAGCAGCTTTGCAGGGGGTTACGAGCAGTACTTC.

The chain uses TRBV5-1 and TRBJ1-1, with D perhaps matching TRBD1 (6 bases). Germline V gene data show CDR1 as SGHRS and CDR2 as YFSETQ. The CDR3 is 13 amino acids. Trimming took 3 bases from V and 7 from J, leaving 13 bases between them. The CDR3 sequence is CASSSDEDSEAFF. The CDR3 nucleotides are TGCGCCAGCAGCTCCGATGAGGACAGTGAAGCTTTCTTT.

V gene TRBV9 combines with J gene TRBJ1-2; weak D call: TRBD1 (5 bases). The CDR3 totals 15 residues. CDR1 and CDR2 from the germline V gene are SGDLS and YYNGEE. Trimming took 2 bases from V and 3 from J, leaving 14 bases between them. The CDR3 loop is CASSVLGEVYYGYTF. CDR3 bases: TGTGCCAGCAGCGTTTTGGGGGAGGTGTACTATGGCTACACCTTC.

The rearrangement links TRBV5-1 to TRBJ2-1, with 10 positions matching TRBD1. Trimming took 0 bases from V and 8 from J; bases not matched to a gene: 5. The CDR3 consists of 15 residues. CDR1 SGHRS and CDR2 YFSETQ come from the germline V gene. The CDR3: CASSLEGTGVDEQFF. DNA for the CDR3: TGCGCCAGCAGCTTGGAGGGGACAGGGGTCGATGAGCAGTTCTTC.

This clone was counted once. V gene TRBV5-1 combines with J gene TRBJ1-1, with TRBD1 as a possible D gene (5 bases). There are 14 residues in the CDR3. CDR1 and CDR2 (germline): SGHRS, YFSETQ. V lost 5 bases, J lost 1 base, and 12 bases lay in between. CDR3 region: CASSGAGPNTEAFF. Here the CDR3 DNA reads TGCGCCAGCAGTGGGGCAGGACCGAACACTGAAGCTTTCTTT.

This sequence joins TRBV7-8 and TRBJ1-2; D is uncertain. The V and J ends lost 0 bases and 4 bases respectively, with 15 bases between them. Germline CDR1 and CDR2: SGHVS and FQNEAQ. The CDR3 contains 16 residues. CDR3 in DNA: TGTGCCAGCAGCTTAGCGCGTGCGGGGTTTGGCTATGGCTACACCTTC. Translating gives CASSLARAGFGYGYTF. Using reference TRBV7-8 and TRBJ1-2 for the parts outside the CDR3, the full variable domain is GAGVSQSPRYKVAKRGQDVALRCDPISGHVSLFWYQQALGQGPEFLTYFQNEAQLDKSGLPSDRFFAERPEGSVSTLKIQRTQQEDSAVYLCASSLARAGFGYGYTFGSGTRLTVV.